This is a list of T cell receptor beta chains from one sample in a study of shared T cell receptors in the human thymus. The assay was immunoSEQ multiplex PCR, and TCRdb's table has in-frame clones only and misses some. The sample shows under 700,000 clones, about 84% of them seen only once. These data were likewise used in another study, on human thymus T cells.

The sequencing input was thymocytes. These receptors were taken from a boy in the first two years of life with a congenital heart defect. Each CDR3 is given with its conserved first and last residue. A D gene is named only where the DNA matches it firmly. Not every row has a clone size; where given, it reads once, few, many or a size class.

clone_size d_call j_call v_call cdr3_length cdr3_aa cdr3_nt
- - TRBJ1-1 TRBV4-1 15 CASSQPGVSNTEAFF TGCGCCAGCAGCCAACCGGGAGTGTCGAACACTGAAGCTTTCTTT
- - TRBJ2-1 TRBV2 14 CASSEGHRNNEQFF TGTGCCAGCAGTGAAGGGCACAGAAACAATGAGCAGTTCTTC
- TRBD1 TRBJ2-7 TRBV5-1 17 CASSPREAGQGRNEQYF TGCGCCAGCAGCCCCCGTGAAGCAGGACAGGGGAGAAACGAGCAGTACTTC
few - TRBJ2-1 TRBV11-2 14 CASSPHPSFNEQFF TGTGCCAGCAGCCCCCACCCTAGCTTCAATGAGCAGTTCTTC
- - TRBJ1-5 TRBV29-1 12 CSVIDQGQPQHF TGCAGCGTCATAGACCAGGGCCAGCCCCAGCATTTT
- - TRBJ1-2 TRBV7-9 16 CASSLRGGIRNYGYTF TGTGCCAGCAGCCTTCGGGGGGGGATCAGGAACTATGGCTACACCTTC
- - TRBJ2-7 TRBV11-2 13 CASSKGVVYEQYF TGTGCCAGCAGCAAGGGGGTAGTCTACGAGCAGTACTTC
- TRBD2 TRBJ2-7 TRBV11-2 18 CASSFKASPGGVYREQYF TGTGCCAGCAGCTTTAAAGCTTCCCCGGGGGGAGTATACCGCGAGCAGTACTTC
- - TRBJ2-7 TRBV28 15 CASSCPKGGTAEQYF TGTGCCAGCAGTTGCCCGAAAGGCGGGACGGCCGAGCAGTACTTC
- TRBD1 TRBJ2-3 TRBV29-1 16 CSVEDGTVTGTDTQYF TGCAGCGTTGAAGATGGGACAGTAACGGGCACAGATACGCAGTATTTT
- - TRBJ2-3 TRBV19 15 CASSIDAAGTDTQYF TGTGCCAGTAGTATAGATGCAGCGGGCACAGATACGCAGTATTTT
- - TRBJ2-7 TRBV2 14 CASTRGSVPYEQYF TGTGCCAGCACTCGGGGGTCCGTTCCCTACGAGCAGTACTTC
- - TRBJ1-4 TRBV5-4 15 CASSLRSGANEKLFF TGTGCCAGCAGCCTTAGGAGCGGGGCTAATGAAAAACTGTTTTTT
- TRBD2 TRBJ2-7 TRBV30 18 CAWSVLGLAGGPPYEQYF TGTGCCTGGAGTGTACTGGGACTAGCGGGAGGCCCCCCCTACGAGCAGTACTTC
few - TRBJ1-1 TRBV6-5 13 CASSPRENTEAFF TGTGCCAGCAGTCCGAGGGAGAACACTGAAGCTTTCTTT
- - TRBJ1-5 TRBV12-5 13 CASGHRTGEPQHF TGTGCTAGTGGTCACCGCACGGGGGAGCCCCAGCATTTT
- - TRBJ1-5 TRBV21-1 16 CASSLKEAQGNQPQHF TGTGCCAGCAGCCTGAAGGAGGCCCAGGGCAATCAGCCCCAGCATTTT
- TRBD1 TRBJ2-5 TRBV5-1 15 CASSTGTGGGETQYF TGCGCCAGCAGCACCGGGACAGGGGGTGGTGAGACCCAGTACTTC
- TRBD2 TRBJ2-1 TRBV11-2 17 CASSLICGRSSRNEQFF TGTGCCAGCAGCCTGATATGCGGGAGGTCCTCACGCAATGAGCAGTTCTTC
- TRBD1 TRBJ2-2 TRBV5-4 18 CASSPFSLTGGNTGELFF TGTGCCAGCAGCCCCTTTTCCCTGACAGGGGGAAACACCGGGGAGCTGTTTTTT
- - TRBJ1-4 TRBV12-5 15 CASGLAGRSNEKLFF TGTGCTAGTGGTTTGGCGGGGAGATCTAATGAAAAACTGTTTTTT
- - TRBJ2-7 TRBV14 15 CASSRGGAGSYEQYF TGTGCCAGCAGCAGGGGGGGGGCGGGCTCCTACGAGCAGTACTTC
- TRBD2 TRBJ2-7 TRBV11-3 14 CASRGRDRNYEQYF TGTGCCAGCAGGGGGAGGGACCGCAACTACGAGCAGTACTTC
- - TRBJ2-7 TRBV12-1 14 CASSSYREPYEQYF TGTGCCAGCAGCTCATACAGGGAACCCTACGAGCAGTACTTC
- TRBD1 TRBJ1-2 TRBV5-4 14 CASSLRDRDYGYTF TGTGCCAGCAGCTTGAGGGACAGAGACTATGGCTACACCTTC
- - TRBJ1-1 TRBV5-6 11 CASSHRSAAFF TGTGCCAGCAGTCACCGGAGCGCGGCTTTCTTT
- TRBD1 TRBJ1-1 TRBV9 16 CASSEPTGDENTEAFF TGTGCCAGCAGCGAGCCGACAGGGGACGAGAACACTGAAGCTTTCTTT
- - TRBJ2-1 TRBV27 12 CASEGGENEQFF TGTGCCAGCGAGGGGGGGGAGAATGAGCAGTTCTTC
once TRBD1 TRBJ1-5 TRBV30 22 CAWSVGQGHYFIPIFVVRPQHF TGTGCCTGGAGTGTTGGACAGGGACACTATTTTATTCCTATTTTTGTTGTCAGACCCCAGCATTTT
- TRBD1 TRBJ1-5 TRBV4-1 19 CASSQILRDRRLSNQPQHF TGCGCCAGCAGCCAGATACTCCGGGACAGGAGGCTTAGCAATCAGCCCCAGCATTTT
- - TRBJ2-3 TRBV30 14 CAWRGVVGTDTQYF TGTGCCTGGAGAGGAGTGGTAGGTACAGATACGCAGTATTTT
- - TRBJ2-1 TRBV4-3 17 CASSQGPGASSYNEQFF TGCGCCAGCAGCCAAGGCCCTGGGGCGAGCTCCTACAATGAGCAGTTCTTC
- - TRBJ2-1 TRBV6-1 15 CASSERSGAYNEQFF TGTGCCAGCAGTGAGAGGTCAGGGGCCTACAATGAGCAGTTCTTC
- TRBD2 TRBJ2-3 TRBV4-3 18 CASSQSGVTSGSQDTQYF TGCGCCAGCAGCCAATCCGGCGTCACTAGCGGGAGTCAAGATACGCAGTATTTT
- - TRBJ1-5 TRBV7-9 14 CASSLTGLNQPQHF TGTGCCAGCAGCTTAACAGGGCTCAATCAGCCCCAGCATTTT
- TRBD1 TRBJ2-4 TRBV9 16 CASSPRQGSAKNIQYF TGTGCCAGCAGCCCACGACAGGGAAGTGCCAAAAACATTCAGTACTTC
- TRBD2 TRBJ2-7 TRBV14 15 CASSQGKGEGYEQYF TGTGCCAGCAGCCAAGGAAAAGGGGAGGGCTACGAGCAGTACTTC
- TRBD1 TRBJ2-6 TRBV28 17 CASSLTGQFSGANVLTF TGTGCCAGCAGTTTAACGGGACAGTTCTCTGGGGCCAACGTCCTGACTTTC
- TRBD2 TRBJ2-7 TRBV15 16 CATSRPTSGSSYEQYF TGTGCCACCAGCAGACCAACTAGCGGAAGTTCCTACGAGCAGTACTTC
- - TRBJ1-1 TRBV28 15 CASSLSGRLNTEAFF TGTGCCAGCAGTTTAAGCGGCCGGCTGAACACTGAAGCTTTCTTT
- TRBD2 TRBJ2-3 TRBV10-1 14 CASRAGGPVDTQYF TGCGCCAGCAGGGCGGGAGGGCCGGTAGATACGCAGTATTTT
- TRBD1 TRBJ1-1 TRBV12-5 18 CASGSEPSGTGGNTEAFF TGTGCTAGTGGTTCCGAACCCTCCGGGACAGGGGGGAACACTGAAGCTTTCTTT
few - TRBJ1-2 TRBV6-5 14 CASSGGGGDYGYTF TGTGCCAGCAGTGGGGGGGGAGGGGACTATGGCTACACCTTC
- TRBD1 TRBJ2-7 TRBV4-3 15 CASSQSQGDSYEQYF TGCGCCAGCAGCCAATCTCAGGGGGACTCCTACGAGCAGTACTTC
- - TRBJ1-2 TRBV10-2 14 CATLEPTRMGGYTF TGCGCCACCCTGGAGCCCACGAGAATGGGTGGCTACACCTTC